This T cell receptor (beta chain) comes out of a study of cytomegalovirus exposure and HLA in healthy donors. The study's findings and limits: Associated with cytomegalovirus, according to the listing, were 150 to 200 TCR beta chains. Later, an analysis found that TCR clusters from the first cohort tended to co-occur in the roughly 130 validation repertoires.

The CDR3 has 13 amino acids. From germline, CDR1 is LNHDA and CDR2 SQIVND (reference sequence). V trimming: 4 bases; J trimming: 2 bases; junction bases outside the gene matches: 1. To note about this clone: Its antigen is currently unknown.

Clones were sequenced by immunoSEQ multiplex PCR, and TCRdb holds only the in-frame ones, with some missing. The sample consists of 150,000 to 200,000 clones, about 82% of them appearing once. Sequenced: PBMCs. The sequence came from a woman aged 18-29 years in good health and CMV-seronegative. This chain joins TRBV19 and TRBJ2-5; 7 nucleotides match TRBD1. The CDR3 protein is CASSTDRQETQYF. DNA of the CDR3: TGTGCCAGTAGTACGGACAGGCAAGAGACCCAGTACTTC.